These 11 T cell receptor beta chains share one sample of origin, sequenced in a study of shared clonotypes between healthy human individuals. Here immunoSEQ multiplex PCR was the method, and the copy in TCRdb shows in-frame clones only, minus some. This sample yields millions of clones, of which about 95% are seen a single time; 1.1% belongs to the top ten. Naivety among CD8 cells was defined by CD45RO negativity and positive CCR7 selection, thereby excluding terminally differentiated effector memory CD45RA+ cells. The sample consisted of naive CD8+ T cells sorted from blood. All receptors come from a man aged 18 to 29 in good health.

This sequence joins TRBV4-2 and TRBJ1-5; 8 bases are shared with TRBD1. Germline lookup yields CDR1 LGHNA and CDR2 YNFKEQ. V gave up 3 bases and J gave up 3 bases; unmatched junction bases: 4. The length of the CDR3 is 15 residues. CDR3 sequence: CASSQDRVSNQPQHF. The CDR3 DNA sequence: TGTGCCAGCAGCCAGGACAGGGTTTCCAATCAGCCCCAGCATTTT.

This clone was recorded once. The V gene is TRBV6-5, the J gene TRBJ1-5; D gene unclear. Germline V lookup: CDR1 MNHEY, CDR2 SVGAGI. The CDR3 covers 16 residues. The V gene lost 2 bases and the J gene lost 2 bases, with 13 bases spanning the gap. The CDR3 sequence: CASSYGPGSGNQPQHF. Written as DNA, the CDR3 is TGTGCCAGCAGTTACGGGCCAGGCTCGGGCAATCAGCCCCAGCATTTT.

The rearrangement links TRBV5-6 to TRBJ2-2; the D is unclear. Trimming took 1 base from V and 1 from J, leaving 5 bases between them. This CDR3 has 14 amino acids. Germline CDR1 SGHDT, CDR2 YYEEEE. CDR3 sequence (DNA): TGTGCCAGCAGCTTGCTACAGAACACCGGGGAGCTGTTTTTT. This gives the protein CASSLLQNTGELFF.

CDR3 bases: TGTGCCAGCAGTGAAAAATCCGTAACTGGGAATTCACCCCTCCACTTT. Protein sequence: CASSEKSVTGNSPLHF. The chain is built from TRBV6-1 and TRBJ1-6; D remains unclear. This CDR3 region has 16 residues. Deletions cut 2 bases from V and 7 bases from J, with 15 bases between. CDR1 and CDR2 from the germline V gene are MNHNS and SASEGT.

The rearrangement joins TRBV5-6 to TRBJ2-7; TRBD2 matches 7 bases. CDR3 length equals 14 residues. Germline V gene lookup returns CDR1 SGHDT and CDR2 YYEEEE. The V and J ends lost 4 bases and 4 bases, in that order; junction bases with no gene match: 8. The CDR3, as DNA: TGTGCCAGCAGCAAGACCCGGGAGGCTTACGAGCAGTACTTC. This encodes CASSKTREAYEQYF.

In regard to this clone: Other DNA sequences of this sample code for an identical CDR3. V gene TRBV19 combines with J gene TRBJ2-7, with D possibly matching TRBD1 (5 bases). From germline, CDR1 is LNHDA and CDR2 SQIVND (reference sequence). This CDR3 comprises 13 residues. V dropped 3 bases and J dropped 2 bases, with 8 bases sitting between them. CDR3: CASSMQGAYEQYF. The CDR3 DNA follows: TGTGCCAGTAGTATGCAGGGTGCCTACGAGCAGTACTTC. Drawing the rest from reference TRBV19 and TRBJ2-7, the complete variable domain is DGGITQSPKYLFRKEGQNVTLSCEQNLNHDAMYWYRQDPGQGLRLIYYSQIVNDFQKGDIAEGYSVSREKKESFPLTVTSAQKNPTAFYLCASSMQGAYEQYFGPGTRLTVT.

This clone was detected once. CDR3 sequence reads: CASSLRGQSLNYGYTF. Here the CDR3 DNA reads TGTGCCAGCAGCTTGAGAGGACAGTCTCTTAACTATGGCTACACCTTC. V and J are TRBV7-8 and TRBJ1-2; D perhaps matches TRBD1 (6 bases). This CDR3 region has 16 residues. CDR1 SGHVS and CDR2 FQNEAQ come from the germline V gene. V was cut by 3 bases and J by 1 base, with 15 bases left in between. The full variable domain, its missing parts supplied by reference TRBV7-8 and TRBJ1-2, is GAGVSQSPRYKVAKRGQDVALRCDPISGHVSLFWYQQALGQGPEFLTYFQNEAQLDKSGLPSDRFFAERPEGSVSTLKIQRTQQEDSAVYLCASSLRGQSLNYGYTFGSGTRLTVV.

The chain links TRBV27 to TRBJ2-7; tentatively, D is TRBD2 (6 bases). V shed 10 bases and J shed 0 bases, with 16 bases lying between them. The germline gives CDR1 MNHEY, CDR2 SMNVEV (reference sequence). The CDR3 loop spans 14 amino acids. The CDR3 region has the DNA TGTGCCATCCGAAGTGGAGGGCCCTCCTACGAGCAGTACTTC. Protein: CAIRSGGPSYEQYF.

This clone appeared once. This chain connects TRBV10-2 to TRBJ1-2; D is ambiguous. Germline V CDR1 and CDR2: WSHSY, SAAADI. CDR3 length: 16 residues. Between the trimmed V and J ends, which lost 3 bases and 6 bases, there was a span of 20 bases. The CDR3 sequence is CASSDLVDLSSDGYTF. The CDR3, as DNA: TGCGCCAGCAGTGACTTGGTGGATCTTTCATCTGATGGCTACACCTTC.

This clone was observed a few times. V usage is TRBV10-3 and J usage is TRBJ1-3, with 7 bases aligning to TRBD1. V trimming: 6 bases; J trimming: 3 bases; junction bases outside the gene matches: 8. Germline CDR1 is ENHRY and CDR2 is SYGVKD. The CDR3 loop spans 15 amino acids. In nucleotides, the CDR3 is TGTGCCATCAGCTTAACAGGGGTAGTTGGAAACACCATATATTTT. It encodes CAISLTGVVGNTIYF.

The chain carries TRBV27 and TRBJ2-7; the match to TRBD1 covers 7 bases. V lost 6 bases to trimming and J lost 3 bases; unmatched junction nucleotides: 20. CDR3 length: 18 amino acids. Germline assignment: CDR1 MNHEY and CDR2 SMNVEV (reference sequence). CDR3 loop: CASSSLGLRTGPDYEQYF. CDR3 sequence (DNA): TGTGCCAGCAGCTCATTGGGGTTACGGACAGGTCCTGACTACGAGCAGTACTTC.